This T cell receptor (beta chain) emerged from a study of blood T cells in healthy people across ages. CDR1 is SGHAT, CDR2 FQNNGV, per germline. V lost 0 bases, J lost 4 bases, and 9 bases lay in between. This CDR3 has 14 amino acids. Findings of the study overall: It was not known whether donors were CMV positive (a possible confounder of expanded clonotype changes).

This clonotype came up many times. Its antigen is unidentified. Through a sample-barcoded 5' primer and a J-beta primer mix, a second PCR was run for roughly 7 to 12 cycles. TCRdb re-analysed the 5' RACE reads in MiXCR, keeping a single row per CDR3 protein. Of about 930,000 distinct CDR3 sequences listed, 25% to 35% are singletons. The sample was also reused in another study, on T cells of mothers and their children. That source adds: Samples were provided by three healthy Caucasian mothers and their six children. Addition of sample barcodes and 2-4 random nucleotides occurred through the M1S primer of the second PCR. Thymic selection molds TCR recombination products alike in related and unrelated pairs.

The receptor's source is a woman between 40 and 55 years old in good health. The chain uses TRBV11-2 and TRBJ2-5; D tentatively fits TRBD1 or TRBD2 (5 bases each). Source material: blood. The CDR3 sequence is CASSLESGRETQYF. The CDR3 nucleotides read TGTGCCAGCAGCTTAGAGTCAGGGAGAGAGACCCAGTACTTC.